Listed below are T cell receptor beta chains from one sample, sequenced in a study of OX40 agonist ivuxolimab in advanced cancers. Repertoires were generated with immunoSEQ multiplex PCR, while TCRdb's copy carries only in-frame clones and drops some. The data contain 95,000 to 110,000 clones, less than 95% of them singletons. This specimen was CD4+ or CD8+ T cells sorted from blood, taken in a trial of the OX40 agonist ivuxolimab. The receptor set was obtained from an adult with an advanced solid tumor such as melanoma, head and neck, liver or kidney cancer. Both conserved end residues are part of each CDR3. A D gene is named only where the DNA matches it firmly. Only some rows state a clone size, as once, few, many or a class for expanded clones.

clone size,J gene,V gene,D gene,CDR3 protein,CDR3 DNA
NA,TRBJ1-2,TRBV5-1,TRBD1,CASSPGQEAHGKAF,TGCGCCAGCAGCCCTGGACAGGAGGCACACGGGAAGGCCTTC
NA,TRBJ1-1,TRBV30,NA,CAWGSGPGTEAFF,TGTGCCTGGGGGTCTGGGCCAGGCACTGAAGCTTTCTTT
NA,TRBJ2-7,TRBV20-1,NA,CSATADRDQYF,TGCAGTGCAACCGCGGACCGGGACCAGTACTTC
NA,TRBJ1-2,TRBV28,NA,CASSVSPWDGYTF,TGTGCCAGCAGTGTAAGCCCCTGGGATGGCTACACCTTC
NA,TRBJ2-2,TRBV7-2,NA,CASSLAVVANTGELFF,TGTGCCAGCAGCTTAGCTGTTGTGGCTAACACCGGGGAGCTGTTTTTT
NA,TRBJ1-5,TRBV27,NA,CASSQGRNQPQHF,TGTGCCAGCAGTCAGGGTAGGAATCAGCCCCAGCATTTT
few,TRBJ2-2,TRBV18,NA,CASWTGTRNTGELFF,TGTGCCAGCTGGACCGGGACCAGGAACACCGGGGAGCTGTTTTTT
NA,TRBJ1-3,TRBV7-2,NA,CASSLQLGGNTIYF,TGTGCCAGCAGCTTACAACTCGGTGGAAACACCATATATTTT
NA,TRBJ2-2,TRBV6-5,NA,CASKKNTGELFF,TGTGCCAGCAAAAAAAACACCGGGGAGCTGTTTTTT
NA,TRBJ1-1,TRBV6-1,NA,CASSPQVGHTEAFF,TGTGCCAGCAGTCCCCAAGTAGGGCACACTGAAGCTTTCTTT
NA,TRBJ1-1,TRBV28,NA,CASSLPPSWNTEAFF,TGTGCCAGCAGTTTACCTCCCAGCTGGAACACTGAAGCTTTCTTT
once,TRBJ2-7,TRBV28,NA,CASSLNSIYEQYF,TGTGCCAGCAGTTTAAACAGCATATACGAGCAGTACTTC
NA,TRBJ2-2,TRBV5-5,NA,CASSSGQGGDTGELFF,TGTGCCAGCAGCTCCGGACAGGGAGGGGACACCGGGGAGCTGTTTTTT
NA,TRBJ2-7,TRBV10-2,TRBD1,CASRPGGVYEQYF,TGCGCCAGCAGGCCAGGGGGTGTCTACGAGCAGTACTTC
NA,TRBJ1-5,TRBV12-5,TRBD1,CASGFQINTGQGYQPQHF,TGTGCTAGTGGTTTCCAAATTAACACGGGACAGGGCTATCAGCCCCAGCATTTT
NA,TRBJ1-5,TRBV2,NA,CASSVVDSNQPQHF,TGTGCCAGCAGTGTTGTAGACAGCAATCAGCCCCAGCATTTT
NA,TRBJ1-5,TRBV9,NA,CASSAEREGGQPQHF,TGTGCCAGCAGCGCCGAGCGGGAGGGAGGTCAGCCCCAGCATTTT
few,TRBJ2-1,TRBV6-5,NA,CASSYSLSAGINEQFF,TGTGCCAGCAGTTACTCGCTTTCGGCAGGGATAAATGAGCAGTTCTTC
NA,TRBJ1-2,TRBV6-5,NA,CASSYSGTSNYGYTF,TGTGCCAGCAGTTATTCAGGGACTTCTAACTATGGCTACACCTTC
NA,TRBJ2-2,TRBV18,NA,CASSPIRLAHTGELFF,TGTGCCAGCTCACCGATTAGGCTAGCTCACACCGGGGAGCTGTTTTTT
NA,TRBJ1-5,TRBV19,NA,CASSTTNRATDQPQHF,TGTGCCAGTAGTACAACGAACAGGGCCACGGATCAGCCCCAGCATTTT
NA,TRBJ1-5,TRBV5-1,NA,CASSLEGPSNQPQHF,TGCGCCAGCAGCTTGGAGGGACCGAGCAATCAGCCCCAGCATTTT
once,TRBJ2-5,TRBV2,NA,CASSEIVGQETQYF,TGTGCCAGCAGTGAAATTGTGGGCCAAGAGACCCAGTACTTC
NA,TRBJ1-1,TRBV6-5,NA,CASRQRGTEAFF,TGTGCCAGCCGTCAGAGGGGTACTGAAGCTTTCTTT
NA,TRBJ1-2,TRBV14,NA,CASSWEGFYGYTF,TGTGCCAGCAGCTGGGAAGGATTCTATGGCTACACCTTC
NA,TRBJ1-5,TRBV2,TRBD1,CASSRDRRDQPQHF,TGTGCCAGCAGTCGGGACAGGAGAGATCAGCCCCAGCATTTT
NA,TRBJ2-3,TRBV2,NA,CASLGGLSTDTQYF,TGTGCCAGCCTAGGGGGATTGAGCACAGATACGCAGTATTTT
NA,TRBJ1-2,TRBV19,NA,CASRPLAPNYGYTF,TGTGCCAGTAGACCTCTTGCCCCTAACTATGGCTACACCTTC
NA,TRBJ2-1,TRBV4-1,NA,CASSQEEGRSGEQFF,TGCGCCAGCAGCCAAGAGGAGGGCAGGAGCGGTGAGCAGTTCTTC
NA,TRBJ2-7,TRBV6-5,NA,CASSYSRGGGQYF,TGTGCCAGCAGTTACTCGAGAGGAGGGGGGCAGTACTTC
NA,TRBJ1-6,TRBV9,NA,CASSVDETSNSPLHF,TGTGCCAGCAGCGTAGACGAGACAAGTAATTCACCCCTCCACTTT
NA,TRBJ2-1,TRBV6-6,NA,CASSYGGSYNEQFF,TGTGCCAGCAGTTACGGCGGCTCCTACAATGAGCAGTTCTTC
NA,TRBJ2-7,TRBV11-3,TRBD1,CASSFSGQGAYEQYF,TGTGCCAGCAGCTTCTCCGGACAGGGGGCTTACGAGCAGTACTTC
NA,TRBJ2-3,TRBV2,NA,CASSGTGDTDTQYF,TGTGCCAGCAGCGGGACCGGAGACACAGATACGCAGTATTTT
once,TRBJ2-7,TRBV18,TRBD1,CASSPPGQGGSYEQYF,TGTGCCAGCTCACCTCCTGGACAGGGGGGCTCCTACGAGCAGTACTTC
NA,TRBJ2-1,TRBV28,TRBD1,CASSTPLTGGNEQFF,TGTGCCAGCAGTACGCCCCTCACAGGGGGTAATGAGCAGTTCTTC
NA,TRBJ2-7,TRBV18,NA,CASSPPSSYEQYF,TGTGCCAGCTCACCACCAAGCTCCTACGAGCAGTACTTC
NA,TRBJ2-5,TRBV10-3,TRBD1,CAISGTGGQETQYF,TGTGCCATCAGTGGAACAGGGGGGCAAGAGACCCAGTACTTC
NA,TRBJ2-3,TRBV9,NA,CASSPLGQLGTDTQYF,TGTGCCAGCAGCCCATTAGGACAGCTGGGCACAGATACGCAGTATTTT
once,TRBJ2-1,TRBV28,TRBD2,CASSAPGTSGRGTRGEQFF,TGTGCCAGCAGTGCCCCAGGGACTAGCGGGAGGGGTACGAGGGGTGAGCAGTTCTTC
NA,TRBJ2-3,TRBV27,NA,CASTPTTSEGTDTQYF,TGTGCCAGCACGCCCACAACCTCGGAGGGTACAGATACGCAGTATTTT
NA,TRBJ2-7,TRBV5-4,NA,CASSRDRRNYEQYF,TGTGCCAGCAGCCGCGACAGGAGGAACTACGAGCAGTACTTC
NA,TRBJ2-7,TRBV18,NA,CASSPPADTYEQYF,TGTGCCAGCTCACCACCGGCGGATACCTACGAGCAGTACTTC
NA,TRBJ2-1,TRBV19,TRBD2,CASIRLAGGYSYNEQFF,TGTGCCAGTATTAGGCTAGCGGGGGGCTATTCCTACAATGAGCAGTTCTTC